This TCR beta chain was captured in a study of cytomegalovirus exposure and HLA in healthy donors. V lost 6 bases and J 3 bases, leaving 11 bases between the germline ends. Germline CDR1 is MRHNA and CDR2 is SNTAGT. This CDR3 region has 14 residues. Study-level points and caveats: Through in vitro validation, a few CMV-associated chains were shown to be specific for CMV antigens. Generally TCR sequences proved uncommon, though certain public TCRs appeared in numerous donors. That first-cohort TCR clusters tended to co-occur in the 120 or so validation repertoires was found in a later analysis. The investigators catalogued 150 to 200 TCR beta chains as cytomegalovirus-associated.

This clone showed up many times. Its target is unknown. Produced via immunoSEQ multiplex PCR; TCRdb's table is partial and in-frame only. The table lists fewer than 200,000 clones, more than 75% of them singletons, with 7.2% in the top ten. The chain has TRBV6-4 and TRBJ2-2, with TRBD2 as a possible D gene (6 bases). Sequencing was carried out using PBMCs. This TCR came from a man aged 25 to 40 in good health and CMV-seropositive. DNA of the CDR3: TGTGCCAGCAGCGTTAGCGGATACACCGGGGAGCTGTTTTTT. As protein: CASSVSGYTGELFF.